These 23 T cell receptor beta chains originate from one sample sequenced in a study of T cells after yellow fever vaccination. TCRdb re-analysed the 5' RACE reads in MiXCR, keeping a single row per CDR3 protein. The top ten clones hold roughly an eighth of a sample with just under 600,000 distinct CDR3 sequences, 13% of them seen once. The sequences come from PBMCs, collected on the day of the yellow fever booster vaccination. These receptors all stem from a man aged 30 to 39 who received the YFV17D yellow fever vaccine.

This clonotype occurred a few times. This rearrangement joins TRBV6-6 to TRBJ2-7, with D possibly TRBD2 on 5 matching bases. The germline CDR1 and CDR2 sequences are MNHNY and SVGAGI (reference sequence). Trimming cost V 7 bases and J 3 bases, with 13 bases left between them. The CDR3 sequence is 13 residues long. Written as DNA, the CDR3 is TGTGCCAGCACTCAGACTACCTACTACGAGCAGTACTTC. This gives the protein CASTQTTYYEQYF.

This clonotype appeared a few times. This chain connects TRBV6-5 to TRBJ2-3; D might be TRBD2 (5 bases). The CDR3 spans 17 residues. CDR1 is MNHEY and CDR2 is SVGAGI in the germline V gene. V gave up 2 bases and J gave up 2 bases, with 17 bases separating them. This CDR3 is CASSYRVGADDTDTQYF. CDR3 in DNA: TGTGCCAGCAGTTACCGCGTGGGAGCGGACGACACAGATACGCAGTATTTT.

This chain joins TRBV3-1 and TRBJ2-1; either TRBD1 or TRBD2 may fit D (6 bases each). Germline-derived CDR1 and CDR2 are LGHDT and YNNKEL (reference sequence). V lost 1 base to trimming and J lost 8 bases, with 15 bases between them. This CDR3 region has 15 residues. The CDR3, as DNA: TGTGCCAGCAGCCAAGGACTAGTGGAGGGGGATGAGCAGTTCTTC. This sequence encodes CASSQGLVEGDEQFF.

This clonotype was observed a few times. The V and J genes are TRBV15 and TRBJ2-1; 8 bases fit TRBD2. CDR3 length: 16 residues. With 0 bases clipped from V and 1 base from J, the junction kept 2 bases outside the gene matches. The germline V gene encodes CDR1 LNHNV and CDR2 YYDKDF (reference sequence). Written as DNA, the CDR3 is TGTGCCACCAGCAGAGAGTTAGCGGGGTCCTACAATGAGCAGTTCTTC. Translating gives CATSRELAGSYNEQFF.

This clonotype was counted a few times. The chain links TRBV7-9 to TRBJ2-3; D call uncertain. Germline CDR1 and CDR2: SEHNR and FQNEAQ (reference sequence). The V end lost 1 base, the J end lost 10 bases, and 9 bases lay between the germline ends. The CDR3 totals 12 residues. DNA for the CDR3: TGTGCCAGCAGCTTAGAGCTAGTAGCGCAGTATTTT. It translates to CASSLELVAQYF.

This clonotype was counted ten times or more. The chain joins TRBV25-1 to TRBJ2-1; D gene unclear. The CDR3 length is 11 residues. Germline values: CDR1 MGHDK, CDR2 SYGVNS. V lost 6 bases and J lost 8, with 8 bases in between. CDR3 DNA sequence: TGTGCCAGCAGCCCGGAGCATGAGCAGTTCTTC. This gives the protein CASSPEHEQFF.

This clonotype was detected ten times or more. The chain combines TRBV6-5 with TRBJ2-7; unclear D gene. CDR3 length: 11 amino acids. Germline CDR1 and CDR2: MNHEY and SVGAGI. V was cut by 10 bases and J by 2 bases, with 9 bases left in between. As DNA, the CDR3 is TGTGCCACGCGCAGCCCCTACGAGCAGTACTTC. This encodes CATRSPYEQYF.

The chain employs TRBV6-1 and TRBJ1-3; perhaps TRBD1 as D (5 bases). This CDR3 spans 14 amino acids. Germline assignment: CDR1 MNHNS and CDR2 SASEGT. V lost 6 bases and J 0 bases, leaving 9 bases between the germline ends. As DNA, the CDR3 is TGTGCCAGCAGGCCTGACAGCTCTGGAAACACCATATATTTT. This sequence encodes CASRPDSSGNTIYF.

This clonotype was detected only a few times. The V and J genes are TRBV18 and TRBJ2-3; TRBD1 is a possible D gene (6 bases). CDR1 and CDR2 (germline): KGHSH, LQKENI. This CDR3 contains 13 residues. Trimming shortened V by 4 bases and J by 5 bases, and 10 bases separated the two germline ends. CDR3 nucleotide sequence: TGTGCCAGCTCACGACAGGCTGAAGATACGCAGTATTTT. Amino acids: CASSRQAEDTQYF. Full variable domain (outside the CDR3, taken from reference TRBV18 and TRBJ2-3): NAGVMQNPRHLVRRRGQEARLRCSPMKGHSHVYWYRQLPEEGLKFMVYLQKENIIDESGMPKERFSAEFPKEGPSILRIQQVVRGDSAAYFCASSRQAEDTQYFGPGTRLTVL.

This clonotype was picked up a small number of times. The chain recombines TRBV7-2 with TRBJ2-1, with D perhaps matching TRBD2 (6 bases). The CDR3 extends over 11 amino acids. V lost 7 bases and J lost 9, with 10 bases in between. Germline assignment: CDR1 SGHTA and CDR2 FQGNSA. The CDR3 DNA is TGTGCCAGCATAGAGGGAGGTGAGCAGTTCTTC. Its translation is CASIEGGEQFF.

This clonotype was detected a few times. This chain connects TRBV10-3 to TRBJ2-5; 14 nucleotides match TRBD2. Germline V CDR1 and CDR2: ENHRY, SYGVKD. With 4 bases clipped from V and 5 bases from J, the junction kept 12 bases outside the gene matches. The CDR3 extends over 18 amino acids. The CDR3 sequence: CAISVSTSGRAMSETQYF. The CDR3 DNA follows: TGTGCCATCAGTGTTTCGACTAGCGGGAGGGCCATGAGCGAGACCCAGTACTTC.

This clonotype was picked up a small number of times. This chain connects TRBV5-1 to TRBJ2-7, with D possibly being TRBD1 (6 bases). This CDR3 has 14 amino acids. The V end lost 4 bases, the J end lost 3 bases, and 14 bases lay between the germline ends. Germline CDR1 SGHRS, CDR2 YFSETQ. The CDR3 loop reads CASSTYDRNYEQYF. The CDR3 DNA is TGCGCCAGCAGCACATACGACAGGAACTACGAGCAGTACTTC.

This chain's CDR3 is CASSSLGTINEQFF. CDR3 nucleotides: TGTGCCAGCAGCTCCCTCGGGACTATCAATGAGCAGTTCTTC. The chain links TRBV7-9 to TRBJ2-1; 7 nucleotides agree with TRBD2. V dropped 4 bases and J dropped 6; count of bases not matched to a gene: 6. The CDR3 covers 14 residues. The germline gives CDR1 SEHNR, CDR2 FQNEAQ (reference sequence). Full variable domain (outside the CDR3, taken from reference TRBV7-9 and TRBJ2-1): DTGVSQNPRHKITKRGQNVTFRCDPISEHNRLYWYRQTLGQGPEFLTYFQNEAQLEKSRLLSDRFSAERPKGSFSTLEIQRTEQGDSAMYLCASSSLGTINEQFFGPGTRLTVL.

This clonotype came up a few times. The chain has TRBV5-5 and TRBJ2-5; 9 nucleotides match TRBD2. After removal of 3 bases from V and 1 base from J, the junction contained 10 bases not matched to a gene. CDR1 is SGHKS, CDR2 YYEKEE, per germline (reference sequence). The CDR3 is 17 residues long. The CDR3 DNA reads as TGTGCCAGCAGCTGGGGGACTAGCCCACCGATCCAAGAGACCCAGTACTTC. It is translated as CASSWGTSPPIQETQYF.

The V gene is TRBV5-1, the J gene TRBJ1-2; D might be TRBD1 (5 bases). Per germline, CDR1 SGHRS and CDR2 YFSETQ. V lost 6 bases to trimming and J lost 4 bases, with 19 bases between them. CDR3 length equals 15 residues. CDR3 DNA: TGCGCCAGCACACCCGGGGGGTCTTGGAGCTATGGCTACACCTTC. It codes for CASTPGGSWSYGYTF.

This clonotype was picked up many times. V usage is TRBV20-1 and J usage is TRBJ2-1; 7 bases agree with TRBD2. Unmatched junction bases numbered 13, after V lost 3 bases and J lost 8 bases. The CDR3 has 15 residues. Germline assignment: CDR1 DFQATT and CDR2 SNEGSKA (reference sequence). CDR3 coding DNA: TGCAGTGCTAGCGAACTGGGGGGGTACATCGATGAGCAGTTCTTC. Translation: CSASELGGYIDEQFF.

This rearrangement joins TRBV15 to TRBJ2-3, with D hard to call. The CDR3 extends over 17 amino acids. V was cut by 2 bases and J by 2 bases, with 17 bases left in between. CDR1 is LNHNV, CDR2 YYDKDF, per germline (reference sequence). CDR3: CATSRSLNSRITDTQYF. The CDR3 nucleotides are TGTGCCACCAGCAGATCCCTTAATAGCAGGATCACAGATACGCAGTATTTT.

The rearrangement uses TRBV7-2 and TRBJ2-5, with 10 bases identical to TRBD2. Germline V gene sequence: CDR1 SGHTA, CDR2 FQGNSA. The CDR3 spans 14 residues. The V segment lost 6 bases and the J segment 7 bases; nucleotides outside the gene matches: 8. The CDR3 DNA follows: TGTGCCAGCAGAAGTAGCGGGAGGCCCGGGACCCAGTACTTC. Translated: CASRSSGRPGTQYF.

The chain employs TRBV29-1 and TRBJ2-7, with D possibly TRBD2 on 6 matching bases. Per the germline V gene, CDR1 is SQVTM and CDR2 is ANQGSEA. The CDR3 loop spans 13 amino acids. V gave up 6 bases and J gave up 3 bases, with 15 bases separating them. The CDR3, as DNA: TGCAGCGTCGCGAGTGCAGCGGGCTACGAGCAGTACTTC. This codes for CSVASAAGYEQYF.

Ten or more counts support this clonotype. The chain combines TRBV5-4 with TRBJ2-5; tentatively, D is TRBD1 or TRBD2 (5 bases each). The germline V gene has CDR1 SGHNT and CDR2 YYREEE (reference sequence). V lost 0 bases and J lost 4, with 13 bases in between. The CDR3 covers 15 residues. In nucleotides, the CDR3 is TGTGCCAGCAGCTTGGACCCGGGAAGGGGAGAGACCCAGTACTTC. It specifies CASSLDPGRGETQYF. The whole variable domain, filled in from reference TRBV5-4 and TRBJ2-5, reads ETGVTQSPTHLIKTRGQQVTLRCSSQSGHNTVSWYQQALGQGPQFIFQYYREEENGRGNFPPRFSGLQFPNYSSELNVNALELDDSALYLCASSLDPGRGETQYFGPGTRLLVL.

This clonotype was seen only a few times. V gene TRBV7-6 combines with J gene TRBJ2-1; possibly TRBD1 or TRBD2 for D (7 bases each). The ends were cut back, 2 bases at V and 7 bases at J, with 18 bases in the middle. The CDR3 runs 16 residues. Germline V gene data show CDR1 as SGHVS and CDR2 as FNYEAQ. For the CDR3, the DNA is TGTGCCAGCAGCTTAATCAGGGGGAAGGGGGGGAATGAGCAGTTCTTC. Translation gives CASSLIRGKGGNEQFF.

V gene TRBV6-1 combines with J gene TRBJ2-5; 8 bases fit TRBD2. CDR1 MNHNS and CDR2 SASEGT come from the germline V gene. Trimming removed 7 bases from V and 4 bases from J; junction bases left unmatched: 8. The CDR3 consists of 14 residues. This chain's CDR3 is CASTPGLVGETQYF. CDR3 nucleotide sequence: TGTGCCAGCACGCCGGGACTAGTCGGAGAGACCCAGTACTTC.

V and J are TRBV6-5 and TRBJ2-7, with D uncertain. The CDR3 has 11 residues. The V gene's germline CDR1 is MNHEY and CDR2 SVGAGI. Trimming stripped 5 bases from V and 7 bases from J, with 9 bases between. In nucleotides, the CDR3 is TGTGCCAGCAGTACCCTGAAAGAGCAGTACTTC. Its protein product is CASSTLKEQYF.